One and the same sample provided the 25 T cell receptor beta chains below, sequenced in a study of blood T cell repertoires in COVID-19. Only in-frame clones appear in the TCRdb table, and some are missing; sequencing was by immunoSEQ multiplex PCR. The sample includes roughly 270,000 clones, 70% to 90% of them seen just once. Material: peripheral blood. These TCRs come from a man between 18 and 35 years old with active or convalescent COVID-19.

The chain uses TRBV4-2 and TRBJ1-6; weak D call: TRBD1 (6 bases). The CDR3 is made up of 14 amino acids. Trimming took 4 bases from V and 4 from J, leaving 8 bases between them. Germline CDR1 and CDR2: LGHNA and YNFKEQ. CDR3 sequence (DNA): TGTGCCAGCAGCCCGGGACATTATAATTCACCCCTCCACTTT. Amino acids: CASSPGHYNSPLHF.

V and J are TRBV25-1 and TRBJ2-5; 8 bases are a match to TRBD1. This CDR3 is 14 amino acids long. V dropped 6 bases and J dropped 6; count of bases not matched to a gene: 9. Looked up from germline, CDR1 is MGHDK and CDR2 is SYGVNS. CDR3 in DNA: TGTGCCAGCAGCTTGGGTCAGGGGGCACAGACCCAGTACTTC. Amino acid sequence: CASSLGQGAQTQYF. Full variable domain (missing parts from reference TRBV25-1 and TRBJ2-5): EADIYQTPRYLVIGTGKKITLECSQTMGHDKMYWYQQDPGMELHLIHYSYGVNSTEKGDLSSESTVSRIRTEHFPLTLESARPSHTSQYLCASSLGQGAQTQYFGPGTRLLVL.

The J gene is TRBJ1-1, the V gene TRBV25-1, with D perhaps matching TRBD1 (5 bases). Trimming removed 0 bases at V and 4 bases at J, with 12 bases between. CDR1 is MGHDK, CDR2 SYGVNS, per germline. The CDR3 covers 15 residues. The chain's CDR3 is CASSEYAGLTTEAFF. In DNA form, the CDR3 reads TGTGCCAGCAGTGAATATGCAGGGCTTACCACTGAAGCTTTCTTT.

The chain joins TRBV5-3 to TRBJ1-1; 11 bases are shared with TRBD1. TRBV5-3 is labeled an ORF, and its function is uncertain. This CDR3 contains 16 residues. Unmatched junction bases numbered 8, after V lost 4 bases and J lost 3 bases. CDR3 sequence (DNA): TGTGCCAGAAGCCTCCGGGACAGGGGGTTCGACACTGAAGCTTTCTTT. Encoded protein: CARSLRDRGFDTEAFF.

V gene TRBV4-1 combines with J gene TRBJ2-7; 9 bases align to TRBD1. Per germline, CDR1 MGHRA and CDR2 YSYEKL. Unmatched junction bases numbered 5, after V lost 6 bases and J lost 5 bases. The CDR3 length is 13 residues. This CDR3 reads CASRQGAGNEQYF. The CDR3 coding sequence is TGCGCCAGCAGACAGGGGGCTGGGAACGAGCAGTACTTC.

The CDR3 loop reads CASSQDRNRGREKLFF. DNA of the CDR3: TGCGCCAGCAGCCAAGATCGAAACAGGGGGCGAGAAAAACTGTTTTTT. The chain recombines TRBV4-1 with TRBJ1-4; 9 bases map to TRBD1. V lost 0 bases, J lost 8 bases, and 7 bases stayed unmatched. Germline CDR1 and CDR2: MGHRA and YSYEKL. The CDR3 loop spans 16 amino acids.

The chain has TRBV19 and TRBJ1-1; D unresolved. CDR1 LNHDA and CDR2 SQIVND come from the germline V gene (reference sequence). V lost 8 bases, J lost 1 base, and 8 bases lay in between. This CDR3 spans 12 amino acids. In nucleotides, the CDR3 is TGTGCCAGTGCGAGACAGAACACTGAAGCTTTCTTT. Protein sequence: CASARQNTEAFF.

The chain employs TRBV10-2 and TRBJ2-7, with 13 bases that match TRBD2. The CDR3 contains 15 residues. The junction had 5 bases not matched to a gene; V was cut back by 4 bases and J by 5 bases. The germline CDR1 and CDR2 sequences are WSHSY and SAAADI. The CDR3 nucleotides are TGCGCCAGCAGTGCCCGACTAGCGGGGGGCCACGAGCAGTACTTC. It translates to CASSARLAGGHEQYF.

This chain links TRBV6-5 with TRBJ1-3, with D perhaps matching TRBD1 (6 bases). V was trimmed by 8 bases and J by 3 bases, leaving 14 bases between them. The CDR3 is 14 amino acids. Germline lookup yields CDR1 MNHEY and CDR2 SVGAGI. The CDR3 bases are TGTGCCAGCCTGGGGGGGGCATTTGGAAACACCATATATTTT. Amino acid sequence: CASLGGAFGNTIYF.

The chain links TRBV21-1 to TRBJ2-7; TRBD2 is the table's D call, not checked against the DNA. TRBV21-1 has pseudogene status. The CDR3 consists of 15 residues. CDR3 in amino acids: CASSTRLGGSYEQYF. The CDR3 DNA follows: TGTGCCAGCAGCACCAGGTTGGGGGGATCCTACGAGCAGTACTTC.

CDR3 nucleotides: TGTGCCAGTAGTCCCGACAGTAGCAATCAGCCCCAGCATTTT. Protein: CASSPDSSNQPQHF. The genes are TRBV19 and TRBJ1-5; D is possibly TRBD1 (5 bases). The CDR3 runs to 14 residues. Germline CDR1 LNHDA, CDR2 SQIVND (reference sequence). Trimming took 5 bases from V and 0 from J, leaving 8 bases between them.

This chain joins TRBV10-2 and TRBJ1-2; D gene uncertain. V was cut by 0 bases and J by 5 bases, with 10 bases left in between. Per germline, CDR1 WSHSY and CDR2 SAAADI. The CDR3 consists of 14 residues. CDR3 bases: TGCGCCAGCAGTGAGTCTGGAGGGCCATATGGCTACACCTTC. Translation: CASSESGGPYGYTF.

DNA for the CDR3: TGTGCTAGTGGTTTGCCCGACAGGGGAGAGACCCAGTACTTC. As protein: CASGLPDRGETQYF. V is TRBV12-5 and J is TRBJ2-5; 8 positions match TRBD1. V lost 2 bases to trimming and J lost 4 bases; unmatched junction nucleotides: 3. The CDR3 covers 14 residues. The V gene's germline CDR1 is LGHNT and CDR2 FRNRAP.

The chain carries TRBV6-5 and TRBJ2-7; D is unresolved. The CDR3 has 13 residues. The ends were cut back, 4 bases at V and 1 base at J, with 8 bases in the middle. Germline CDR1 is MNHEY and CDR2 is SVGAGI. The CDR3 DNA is TGTGCCAGCAGTTTTGGGCAGTCCTACGAGCAGTACTTC. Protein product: CASSFGQSYEQYF.

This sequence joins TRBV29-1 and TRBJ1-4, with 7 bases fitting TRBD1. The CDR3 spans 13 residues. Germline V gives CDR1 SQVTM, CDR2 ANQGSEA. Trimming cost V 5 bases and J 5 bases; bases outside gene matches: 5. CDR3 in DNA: TGCAGCGTTTGGGACAGCGGAAATGAAAAACTGTTTTTT. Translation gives CSVWDSGNEKLFF. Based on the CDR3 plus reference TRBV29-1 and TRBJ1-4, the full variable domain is SAVISQKPSRDICQRGTSLTIQCQVDSQVTMMFWYRQQPGQSLTLIATANQGSEATYESGFVIDKFPISRPNLTFSTLTVSNMSPEDSSIYLCSVWDSGNEKLFFGSGTQLSVL.

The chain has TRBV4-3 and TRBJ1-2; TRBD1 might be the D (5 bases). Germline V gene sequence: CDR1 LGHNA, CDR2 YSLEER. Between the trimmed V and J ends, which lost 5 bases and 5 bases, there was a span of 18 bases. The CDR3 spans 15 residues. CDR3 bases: TGCGCCAGCAGCAAAGGAAGCACGGGGGGTTATGGCTACACCTTC. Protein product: CASSKGSTGGYGYTF.

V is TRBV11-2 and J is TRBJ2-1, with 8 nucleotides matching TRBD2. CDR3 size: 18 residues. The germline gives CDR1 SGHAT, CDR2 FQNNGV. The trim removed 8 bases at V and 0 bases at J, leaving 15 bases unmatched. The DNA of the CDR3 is TGTGCCAGCCGCCCTATTACGCGTCGGGGGGGCTCCTACAATGAGCAGTTCTTC. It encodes CASRPITRRGGSYNEQFF.

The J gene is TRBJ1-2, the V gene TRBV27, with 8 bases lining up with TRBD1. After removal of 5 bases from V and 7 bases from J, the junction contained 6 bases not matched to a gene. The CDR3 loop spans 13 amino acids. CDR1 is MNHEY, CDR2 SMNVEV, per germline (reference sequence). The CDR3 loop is CASSKQGVIGYTF. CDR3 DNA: TGTGCCAGCAGTAAACAGGGGGTGATTGGCTACACCTTC.

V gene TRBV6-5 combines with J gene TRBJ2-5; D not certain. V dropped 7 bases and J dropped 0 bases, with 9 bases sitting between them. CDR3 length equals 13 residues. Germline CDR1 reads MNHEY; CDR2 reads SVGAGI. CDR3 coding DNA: TGTGCCAGCAATTTCAGGAACCAAGAGACCCAGTACTTC. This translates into CASNFRNQETQYF.

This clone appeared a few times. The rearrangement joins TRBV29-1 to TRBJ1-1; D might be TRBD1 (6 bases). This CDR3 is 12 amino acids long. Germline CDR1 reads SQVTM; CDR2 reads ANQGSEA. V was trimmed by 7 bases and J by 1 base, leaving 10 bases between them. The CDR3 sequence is CSAPGQNTEAFF. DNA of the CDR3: TGCAGCGCCCCGGGACAGAACACTGAAGCTTTCTTT.

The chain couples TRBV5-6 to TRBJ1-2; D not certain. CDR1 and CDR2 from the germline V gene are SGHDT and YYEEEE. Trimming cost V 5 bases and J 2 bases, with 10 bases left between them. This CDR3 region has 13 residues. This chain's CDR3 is CASSPDKNYGYTF. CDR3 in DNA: TGTGCCAGCAGTCCCGACAAAAACTATGGCTACACCTTC.

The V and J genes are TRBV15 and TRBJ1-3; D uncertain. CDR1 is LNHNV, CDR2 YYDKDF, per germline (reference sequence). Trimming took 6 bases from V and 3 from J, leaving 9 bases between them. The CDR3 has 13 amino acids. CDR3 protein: CATRSTGGNTIYF. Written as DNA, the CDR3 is TGTGCCACCAGAAGTACCGGTGGAAACACCATATATTTT.

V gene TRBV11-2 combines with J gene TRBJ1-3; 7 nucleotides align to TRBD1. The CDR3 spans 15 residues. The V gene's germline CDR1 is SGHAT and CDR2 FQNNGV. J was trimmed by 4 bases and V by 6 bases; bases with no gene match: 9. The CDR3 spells CASRGTGDTGNTIYF. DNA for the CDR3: TGTGCCAGCAGGGGTACAGGGGATACAGGAAACACCATATATTTT.

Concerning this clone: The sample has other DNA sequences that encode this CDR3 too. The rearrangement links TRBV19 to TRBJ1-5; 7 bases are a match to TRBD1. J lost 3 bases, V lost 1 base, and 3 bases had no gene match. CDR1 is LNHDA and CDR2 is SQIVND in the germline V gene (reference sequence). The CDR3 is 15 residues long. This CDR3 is CASSIVDRSNQPQHF. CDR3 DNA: TGTGCCAGTAGTATAGTGGACAGGTCCAATCAGCCCCAGCATTTT.

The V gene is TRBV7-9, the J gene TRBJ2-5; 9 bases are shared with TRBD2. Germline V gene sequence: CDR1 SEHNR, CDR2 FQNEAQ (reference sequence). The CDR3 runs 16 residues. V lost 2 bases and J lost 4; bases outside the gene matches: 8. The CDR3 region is CASSLLRGGLGETQYF. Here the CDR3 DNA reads TGTGCCAGCAGCTTATTGCGGGGGGGCCTCGGAGAGACCCAGTACTTC.